This T cell receptor (beta chain) is from a study of control samples from healthy donors and cancer patients. Germline V gene data show CDR1 as SNHLY and CDR2 as FYNNEI. The germline V and J ends were trimmed by 2 bases and 4 bases, with 14 bases remaining between them. The CDR3 runs 16 residues. Libraries were prepared by immunoSEQ multiplex PCR; TCRdb keeps only in-frame clonotypes and omits some of them. The repertoire holds 150,000 to 200,000 clones, 80% to 90% seen once, with around 5% in the top ten. This rearrangement joins TRBV2 to TRBJ1-4; D is unresolved. This TCR was recovered from a woman in her twenties or thirties in good health. Material for sequencing was blood. The CDR3 coding sequence is TGTGCCAGCAGTGAACCGTTTTCGCGATATAATGAAAAACTGTTTTTT. It is translated as CASSEPFSRYNEKLFF.